This T cell receptor beta chain is drawn from a study of CD8 T cells in Susac syndrome. The RNA input was about 0.45 to 1 ug, and it was reverse transcribed with random hexamers. It was immunoSEQ multiplex PCR that amplified TCR beta CDR3 across 54 Vbeta and 13 Jbeta. TCRdb reprocessed the immunoSEQ multiplex PCR reads with MiXCR, giving one entry per CDR3 protein. The data hold hundreds of thousands of distinct CDR3 sequences, with roughly 85% observed a single time. The specimen sequenced was CD8+ T cells from PBMCs. The origin of this receptor is a human donor with multiple sclerosis.

DNA of the CDR3: TGTGCCAGCAGTGCGGAGGGCGGGTACAATGAGCAGTTCTTC. Residues: CASSAEGGYNEQFF. The chain combines TRBV6-5 with TRBJ2-1; D possibly corresponds to TRBD2 (6 bases). The CDR3 runs 14 residues. V was pared by 5 bases and J by 4 bases, with 12 bases between. The germline V gene has CDR1 MNHEY and CDR2 SVGAGI.